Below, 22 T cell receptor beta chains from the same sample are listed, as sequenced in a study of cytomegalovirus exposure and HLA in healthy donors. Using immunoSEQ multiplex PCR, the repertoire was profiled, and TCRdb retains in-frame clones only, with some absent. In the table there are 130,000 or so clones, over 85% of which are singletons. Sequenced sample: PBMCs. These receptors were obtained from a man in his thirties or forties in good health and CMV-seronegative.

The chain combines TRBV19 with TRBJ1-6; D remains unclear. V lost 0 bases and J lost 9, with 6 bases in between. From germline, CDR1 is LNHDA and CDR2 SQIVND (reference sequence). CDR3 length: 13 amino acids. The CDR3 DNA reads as TGTGCCAGTAGTATAGATTCGGGTTCACCCCTCCACTTT. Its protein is CASSIDSGSPLHF.

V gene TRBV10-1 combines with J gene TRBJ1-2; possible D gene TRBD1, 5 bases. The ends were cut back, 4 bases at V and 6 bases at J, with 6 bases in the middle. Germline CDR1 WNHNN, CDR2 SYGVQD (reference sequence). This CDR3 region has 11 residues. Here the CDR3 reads CASSAGNGYTF. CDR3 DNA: TGCGCCAGCAGTGCAGGGAATGGCTACACCTTC.

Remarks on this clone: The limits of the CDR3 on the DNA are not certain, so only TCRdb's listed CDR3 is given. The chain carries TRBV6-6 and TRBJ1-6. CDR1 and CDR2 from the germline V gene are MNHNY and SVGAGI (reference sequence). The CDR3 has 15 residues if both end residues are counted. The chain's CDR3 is CASSTSGSYNSPLHF.

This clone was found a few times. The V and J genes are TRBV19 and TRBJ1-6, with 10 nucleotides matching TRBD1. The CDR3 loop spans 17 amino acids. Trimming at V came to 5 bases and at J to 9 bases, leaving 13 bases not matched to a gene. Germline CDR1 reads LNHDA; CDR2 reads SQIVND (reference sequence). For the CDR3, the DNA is TGTGCCAGTAGTGCTACCCCGGGACAGGGGTTTGGTTCACCCCTCCACTTT. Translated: CASSATPGQGFGSPLHF.

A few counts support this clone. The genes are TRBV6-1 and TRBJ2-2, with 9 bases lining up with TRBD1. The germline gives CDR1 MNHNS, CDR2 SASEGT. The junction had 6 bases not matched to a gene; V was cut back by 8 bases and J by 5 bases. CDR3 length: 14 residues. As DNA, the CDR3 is TGTGCCAGCCGGGGACAGGGAAGGACCGGGGAGCTGTTTTTT. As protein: CASRGQGRTGELFF.

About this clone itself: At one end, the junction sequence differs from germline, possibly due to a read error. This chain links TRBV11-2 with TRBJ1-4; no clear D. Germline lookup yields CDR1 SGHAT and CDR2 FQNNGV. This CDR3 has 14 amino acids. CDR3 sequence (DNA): TGTGCCAGTAGCTCGTTCTTTCAGAATCGAAAACTGTTTTTT. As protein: CASSSFFQNRKLFF.

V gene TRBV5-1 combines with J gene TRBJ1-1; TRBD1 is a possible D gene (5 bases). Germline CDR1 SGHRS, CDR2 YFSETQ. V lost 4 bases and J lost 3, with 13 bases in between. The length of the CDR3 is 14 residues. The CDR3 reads CASSAAWGDTEAFF. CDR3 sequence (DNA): TGCGCCAGCAGCGCCGCCTGGGGCGACACTGAAGCTTTCTTT.

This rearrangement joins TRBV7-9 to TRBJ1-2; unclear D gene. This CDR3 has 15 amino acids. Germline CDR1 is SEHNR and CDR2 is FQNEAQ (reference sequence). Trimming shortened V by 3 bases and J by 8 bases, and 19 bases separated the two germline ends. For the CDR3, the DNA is TGTGCCAGCAGCTTCCCGGTGGGCGGGAACTTGGGCTACACCTTC. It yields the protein CASSFPVGGNLGYTF.

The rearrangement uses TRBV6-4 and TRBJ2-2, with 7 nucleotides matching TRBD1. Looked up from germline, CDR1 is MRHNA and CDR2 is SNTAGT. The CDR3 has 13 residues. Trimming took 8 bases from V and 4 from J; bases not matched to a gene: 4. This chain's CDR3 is CASPTGTTGELFF. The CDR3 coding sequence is TGTGCCAGCCCGACAGGGACCACCGGGGAGCTGTTTTTT.

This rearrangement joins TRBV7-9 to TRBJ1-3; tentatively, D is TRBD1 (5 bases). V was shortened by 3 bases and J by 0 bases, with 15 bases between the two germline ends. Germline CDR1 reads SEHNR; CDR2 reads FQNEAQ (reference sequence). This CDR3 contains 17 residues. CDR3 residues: CASSLNRIWSSGNTIYF. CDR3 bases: TGTGCCAGCAGCTTGAACAGGATTTGGAGCTCTGGAAACACCATATATTTT.

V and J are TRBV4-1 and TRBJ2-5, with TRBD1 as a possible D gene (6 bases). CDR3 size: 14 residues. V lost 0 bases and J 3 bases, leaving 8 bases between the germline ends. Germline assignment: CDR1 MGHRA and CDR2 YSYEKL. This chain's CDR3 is CASSQDRTEETQYF. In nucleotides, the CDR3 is TGCGCCAGCAGCCAAGATAGGACAGAAGAGACCCAGTACTTC.

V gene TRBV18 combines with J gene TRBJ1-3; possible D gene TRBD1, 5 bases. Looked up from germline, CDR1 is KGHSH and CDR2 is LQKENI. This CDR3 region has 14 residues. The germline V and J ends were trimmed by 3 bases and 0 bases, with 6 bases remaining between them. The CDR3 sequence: CASSPGGSGNTIYF. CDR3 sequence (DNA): TGTGCCAGCTCACCCGGGGGCTCTGGAAACACCATATATTTT.

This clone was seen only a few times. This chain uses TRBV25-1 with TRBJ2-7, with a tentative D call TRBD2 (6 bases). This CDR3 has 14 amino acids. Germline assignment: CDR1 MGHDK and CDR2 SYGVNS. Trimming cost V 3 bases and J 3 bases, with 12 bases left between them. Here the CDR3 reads CASSDREDYYEQYF. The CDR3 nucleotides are TGTGCCAGCAGTGACAGGGAGGATTACTACGAGCAGTACTTC.

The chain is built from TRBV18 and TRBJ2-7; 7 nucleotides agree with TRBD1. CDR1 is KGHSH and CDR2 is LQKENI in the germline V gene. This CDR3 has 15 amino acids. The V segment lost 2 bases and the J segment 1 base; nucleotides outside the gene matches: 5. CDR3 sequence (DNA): TGTGCCAGCTCACCAATAGACAGGGCATCCTACGAGCAGTACTTC. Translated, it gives CASSPIDRASYEQYF.

The CDR3 here is CASSYGTGFEQYF. The DNA for the CDR3 is TGTGCCAGTAGTTACGGGACAGGGTTCGAGCAGTACTTC. The V gene is TRBV19, the J gene TRBJ2-7; 9 bases line up with TRBD1. The germline V gene has CDR1 LNHDA and CDR2 SQIVND (reference sequence). V trimming: 5 bases; J trimming: 6 bases; junction bases outside the gene matches: 5. The CDR3 spans 13 residues.

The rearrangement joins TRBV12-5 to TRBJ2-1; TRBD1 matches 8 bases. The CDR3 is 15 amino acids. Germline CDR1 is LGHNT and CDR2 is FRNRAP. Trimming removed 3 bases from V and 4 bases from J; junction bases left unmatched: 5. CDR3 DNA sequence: TGTGCTAGTGGTTTAATCAGGGGGCTTTACAATGAGCAGTTCTTC. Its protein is CASGLIRGLYNEQFF.

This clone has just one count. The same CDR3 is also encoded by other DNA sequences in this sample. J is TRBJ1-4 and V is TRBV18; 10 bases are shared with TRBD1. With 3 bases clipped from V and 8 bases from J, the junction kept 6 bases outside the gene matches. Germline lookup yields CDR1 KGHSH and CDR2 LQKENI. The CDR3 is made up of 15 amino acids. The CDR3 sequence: CASSPGTGAGEKLFF. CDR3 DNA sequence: TGTGCCAGCTCACCCGGGACAGGGGCAGGAGAAAAACTGTTTTTT.

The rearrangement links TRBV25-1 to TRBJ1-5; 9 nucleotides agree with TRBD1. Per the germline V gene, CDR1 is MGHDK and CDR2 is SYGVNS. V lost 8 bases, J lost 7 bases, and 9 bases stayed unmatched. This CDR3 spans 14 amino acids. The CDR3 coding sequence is TGTGCCAGCGGCCGCCGGGACAGGGAACAGCCCCAGCATTTT. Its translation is CASGRRDREQPQHF.

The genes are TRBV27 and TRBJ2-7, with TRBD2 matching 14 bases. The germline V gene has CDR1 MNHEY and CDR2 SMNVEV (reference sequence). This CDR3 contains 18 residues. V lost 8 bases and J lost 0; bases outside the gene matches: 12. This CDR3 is CASVGLAGGLKLSYEQYF. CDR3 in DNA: TGTGCCAGCGTTGGACTAGCGGGGGGACTTAAACTCTCCTACGAGCAGTACTTC.

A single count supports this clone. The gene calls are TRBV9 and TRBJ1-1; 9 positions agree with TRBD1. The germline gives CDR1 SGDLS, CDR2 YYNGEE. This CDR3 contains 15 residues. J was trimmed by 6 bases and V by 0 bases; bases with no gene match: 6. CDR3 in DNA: TGTGCCAGCAGCGTAGTACAGGGGGCGCTGGCTGAAGCTTTCTTT. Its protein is CASSVVQGALAEAFF.

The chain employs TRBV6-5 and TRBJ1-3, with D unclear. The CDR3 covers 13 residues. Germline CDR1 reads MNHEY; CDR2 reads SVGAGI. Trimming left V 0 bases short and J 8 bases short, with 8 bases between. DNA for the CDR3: TGTGCCAGCAGTTACTCGATGTCGGACACCATATATTTT. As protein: CASSYSMSDTIYF.

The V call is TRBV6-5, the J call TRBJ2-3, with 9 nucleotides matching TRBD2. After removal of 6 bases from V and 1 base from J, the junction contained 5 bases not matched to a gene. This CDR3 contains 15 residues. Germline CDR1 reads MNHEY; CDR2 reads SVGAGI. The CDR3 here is CASSRSSGGTDTQYF. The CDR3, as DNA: TGTGCCAGCAGCCGATCTAGCGGGGGCACAGATACGCAGTATTTT.